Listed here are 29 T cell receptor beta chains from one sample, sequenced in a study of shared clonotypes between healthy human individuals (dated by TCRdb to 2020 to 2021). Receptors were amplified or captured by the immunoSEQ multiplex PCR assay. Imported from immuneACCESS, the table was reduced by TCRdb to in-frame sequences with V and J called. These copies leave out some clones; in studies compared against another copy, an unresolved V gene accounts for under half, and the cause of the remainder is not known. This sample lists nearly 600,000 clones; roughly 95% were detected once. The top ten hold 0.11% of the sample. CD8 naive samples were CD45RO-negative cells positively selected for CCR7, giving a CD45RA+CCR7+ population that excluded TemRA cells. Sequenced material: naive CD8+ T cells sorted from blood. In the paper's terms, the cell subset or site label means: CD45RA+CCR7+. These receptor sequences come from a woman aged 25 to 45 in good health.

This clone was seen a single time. This chain's CDR3 is CASSDGSYTGELFF. CDR3 sequence (DNA): TGCGCCAGCAGTGATGGCTCATACACCGGGGAGCTGTTTTTT. This chain links TRBV10-1 with TRBJ2-2; D remains ambiguous. The germline V and J ends were trimmed by 3 bases and 3 bases, with 8 bases remaining between them. Germline V lookup: CDR1 WNHNN, CDR2 SYGVQD (reference sequence). The CDR3 is 14 residues long.

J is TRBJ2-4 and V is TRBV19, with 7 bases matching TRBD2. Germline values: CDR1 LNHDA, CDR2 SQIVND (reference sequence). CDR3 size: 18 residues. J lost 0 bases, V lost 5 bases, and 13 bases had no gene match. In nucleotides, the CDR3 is TGTGCCAGTAGTCCCTCCCTGGGGGGGTATCTAGCCAAAAACATTCAGTACTTC. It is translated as CASSPSLGGYLAKNIQYF.

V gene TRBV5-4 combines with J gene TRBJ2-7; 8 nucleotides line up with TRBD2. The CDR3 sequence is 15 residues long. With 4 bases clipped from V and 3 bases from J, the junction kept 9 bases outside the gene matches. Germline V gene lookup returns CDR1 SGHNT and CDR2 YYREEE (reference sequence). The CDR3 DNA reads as TGTGCCAGCAGCGTGAGCGGGAGATCTAACTACGAGCAGTACTTC. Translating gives CASSVSGRSNYEQYF.

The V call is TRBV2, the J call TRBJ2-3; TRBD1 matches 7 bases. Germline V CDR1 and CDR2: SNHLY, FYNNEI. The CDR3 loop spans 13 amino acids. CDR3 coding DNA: TGTGCTCACACAGGGGCAGGGGACGCTACGCAGTATTTT. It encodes CAHTGAGDATQYF.

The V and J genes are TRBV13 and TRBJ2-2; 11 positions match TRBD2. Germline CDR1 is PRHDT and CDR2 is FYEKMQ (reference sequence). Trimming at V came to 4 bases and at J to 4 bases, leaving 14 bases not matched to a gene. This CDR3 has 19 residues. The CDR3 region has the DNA TGTGCCAGCAGCTCCACTAGCGGGAGATCCAAGGGAGGCACCGGGGAGCTGTTTTTT. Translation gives CASSSTSGRSKGGTGELFF.

The CDR3 protein is CSVHEGAVEQFF. The CDR3, as DNA: TGCAGCGTTCACGAGGGGGCAGTTGAGCAGTTCTTC. The genes are TRBV29-1 and TRBJ2-1; 7 bases are shared with TRBD1. The CDR3 sequence is 12 residues long. Per the germline V gene, CDR1 is SQVTM and CDR2 is ANQGSEA. The junction had 7 bases not matched to a gene; V was cut back by 5 bases and J by 9 bases.

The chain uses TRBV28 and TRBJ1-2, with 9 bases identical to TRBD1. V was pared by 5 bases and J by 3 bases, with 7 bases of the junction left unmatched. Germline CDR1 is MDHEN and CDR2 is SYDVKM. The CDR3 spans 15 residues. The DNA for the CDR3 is TGTGCCAGCAGTGGCACAGGGGGCCAGTACTATGGCTACACCTTC. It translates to CASSGTGGQYYGYTF.

CDR3 nucleotides: TGTGCCAGCAGTTTAAACAGGGGGCCGCGGGAGCAGTACTTC. Translation: CASSLNRGPREQYF. V usage is TRBV27 and J usage is TRBJ2-7; 9 positions match TRBD1. The J segment lost 7 bases and the V segment lost 2 bases, leaving 6 bases of the junction unmatched. CDR1 and CDR2 (germline): MNHEY, SMNVEV (reference sequence). CDR3 length: 14 residues.

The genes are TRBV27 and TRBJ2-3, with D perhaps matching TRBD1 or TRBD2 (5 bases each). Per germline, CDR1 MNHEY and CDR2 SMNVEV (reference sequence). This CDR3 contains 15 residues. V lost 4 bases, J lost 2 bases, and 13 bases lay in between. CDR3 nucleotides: TGTGCCAGCAGTTATCGGGGCGCGTCCACAGATACGCAGTATTTT. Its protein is CASSYRGASTDTQYF.

In DNA, the CDR3 is TGTGCCAGCAGCTTAGGCCACAGCACAGATACGCAGTATTTT. It is translated as CASSLGHSTDTQYF. The J gene is TRBJ2-3, the V gene TRBV13, with D hard to call. The CDR3 has 14 amino acids. Trimming cost V 0 bases and J 0 bases, with 4 bases left between them. CDR1 is PRHDT, CDR2 FYEKMQ, per germline (reference sequence).

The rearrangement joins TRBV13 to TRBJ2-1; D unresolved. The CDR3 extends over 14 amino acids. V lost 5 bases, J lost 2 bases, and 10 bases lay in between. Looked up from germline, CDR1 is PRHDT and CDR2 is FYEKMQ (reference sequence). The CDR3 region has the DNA TGTGCCAGCAGCCCCTCCTCTACCTACAATGAGCAGTTCTTC. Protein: CASSPSSTYNEQFF.

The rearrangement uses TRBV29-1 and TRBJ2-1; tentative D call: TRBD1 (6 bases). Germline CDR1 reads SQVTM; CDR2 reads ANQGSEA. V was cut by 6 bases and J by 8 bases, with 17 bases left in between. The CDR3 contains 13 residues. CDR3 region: CSVEDSSGDEQFF. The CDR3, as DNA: TGCAGCGTAGAGGACAGCTCGGGCGATGAGCAGTTCTTC.

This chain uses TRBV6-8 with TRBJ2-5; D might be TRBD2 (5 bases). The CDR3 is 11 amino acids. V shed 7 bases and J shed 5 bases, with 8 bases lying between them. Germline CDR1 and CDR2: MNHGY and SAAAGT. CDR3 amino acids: CASTWEETQYF. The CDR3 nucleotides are TGTGCCAGCACTTGGGAGGAGACCCAGTACTTC.

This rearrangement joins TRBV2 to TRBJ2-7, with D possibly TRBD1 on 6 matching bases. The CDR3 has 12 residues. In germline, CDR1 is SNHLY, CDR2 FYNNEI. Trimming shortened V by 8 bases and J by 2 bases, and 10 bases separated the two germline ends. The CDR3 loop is CASRQGTYEQYF. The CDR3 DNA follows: TGTGCCAGCCGGCAGGGGACCTACGAGCAGTACTTC.

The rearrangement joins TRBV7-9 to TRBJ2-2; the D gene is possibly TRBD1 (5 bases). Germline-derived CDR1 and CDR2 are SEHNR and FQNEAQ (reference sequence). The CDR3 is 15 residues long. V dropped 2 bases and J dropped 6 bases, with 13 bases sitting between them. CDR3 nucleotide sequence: TGTGCCAGCAGCTTATTTCAGGGTCGGGCCGGGGAGCTGTTTTTT. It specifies CASSLFQGRAGELFF.

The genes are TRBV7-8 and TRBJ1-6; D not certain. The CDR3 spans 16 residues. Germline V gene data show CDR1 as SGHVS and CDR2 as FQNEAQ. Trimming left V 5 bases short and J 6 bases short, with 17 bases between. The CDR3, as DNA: TGTGCCAGCAGCCATGGACCGAACACGGTTAATTCACCCCTCCACTTT. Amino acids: CASSHGPNTVNSPLHF.

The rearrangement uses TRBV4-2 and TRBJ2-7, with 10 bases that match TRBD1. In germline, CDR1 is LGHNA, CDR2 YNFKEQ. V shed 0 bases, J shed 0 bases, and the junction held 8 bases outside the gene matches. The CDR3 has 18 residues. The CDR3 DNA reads TGTGCCAGCAGCCAAGAGGAGACAGGGGGCCTAAGCTCCTACGAGCAGTACTTC. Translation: CASSQEETGGLSSYEQYF.

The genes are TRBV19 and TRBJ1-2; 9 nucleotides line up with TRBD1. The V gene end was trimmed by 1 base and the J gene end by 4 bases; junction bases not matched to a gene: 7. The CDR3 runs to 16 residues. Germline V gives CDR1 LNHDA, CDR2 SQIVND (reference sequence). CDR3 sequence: CASSIGPGQGGYGYTF. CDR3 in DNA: TGTGCCAGTAGTATAGGACCGGGACAGGGAGGCTATGGCTACACCTTC.

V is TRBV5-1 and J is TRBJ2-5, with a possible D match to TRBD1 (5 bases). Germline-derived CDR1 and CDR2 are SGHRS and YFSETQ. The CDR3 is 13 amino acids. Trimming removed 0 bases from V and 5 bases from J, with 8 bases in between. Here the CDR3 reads CASSLAGWETQYF. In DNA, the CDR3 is TGCGCCAGCAGCTTGGCAGGGTGGGAGACCCAGTACTTC.

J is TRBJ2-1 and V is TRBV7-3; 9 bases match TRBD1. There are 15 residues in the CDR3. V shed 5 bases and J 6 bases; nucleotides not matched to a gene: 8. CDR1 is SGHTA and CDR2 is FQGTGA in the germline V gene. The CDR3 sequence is CASSLLGTGLNEQFF. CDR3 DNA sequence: TGTGCCAGCAGCCTCCTCGGGACAGGGCTCAATGAGCAGTTCTTC.

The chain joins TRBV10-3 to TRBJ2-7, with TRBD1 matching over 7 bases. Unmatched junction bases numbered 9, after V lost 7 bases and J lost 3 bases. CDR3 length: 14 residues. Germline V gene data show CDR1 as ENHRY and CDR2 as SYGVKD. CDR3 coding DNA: TGTGCCATCAATGATATGGGACAGAACTACGAGCAGTACTTC. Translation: CAINDMGQNYEQYF.

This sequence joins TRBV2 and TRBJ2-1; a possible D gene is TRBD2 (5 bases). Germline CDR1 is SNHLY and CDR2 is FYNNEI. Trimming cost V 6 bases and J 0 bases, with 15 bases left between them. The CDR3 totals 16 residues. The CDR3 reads CASSEGSASSYNEQFF. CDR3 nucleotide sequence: TGTGCCAGCAGCGAGGGTAGCGCAAGCTCCTACAATGAGCAGTTCTTC.

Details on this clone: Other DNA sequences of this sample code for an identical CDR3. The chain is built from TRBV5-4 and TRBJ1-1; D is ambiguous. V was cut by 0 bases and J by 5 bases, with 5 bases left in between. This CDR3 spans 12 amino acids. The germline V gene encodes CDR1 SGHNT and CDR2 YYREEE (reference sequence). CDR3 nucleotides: TGTGCCAGCAGCTTGGGGGATACTGAAGCTTTCTTT. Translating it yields CASSLGDTEAFF.

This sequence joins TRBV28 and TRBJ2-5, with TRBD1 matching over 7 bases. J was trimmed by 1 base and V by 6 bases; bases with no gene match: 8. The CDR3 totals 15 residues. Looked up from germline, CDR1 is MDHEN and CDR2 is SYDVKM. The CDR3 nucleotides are TGTGCCAGCAGCCGAGGACAGGAGCCCCAAGAGACCCAGTACTTC. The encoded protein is CASSRGQEPQETQYF. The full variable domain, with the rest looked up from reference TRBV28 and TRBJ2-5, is DVKVTQSSRYLVKRTGEKVFLECVQDMDHENMFWYRQDPGLGLRLIYFSYDVKMKEKGDIPEGYSVSREKKERFSLILESASTNQTSMYLCASSRGQEPQETQYFGPGTRLLVL.

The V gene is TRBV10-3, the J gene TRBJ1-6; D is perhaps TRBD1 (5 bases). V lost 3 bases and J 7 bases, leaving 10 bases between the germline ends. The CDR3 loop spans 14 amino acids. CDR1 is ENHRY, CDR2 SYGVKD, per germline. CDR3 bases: TGTGCCATCAGTGAAAGTGGGGACAATTCACCCCTCCACTTT. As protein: CAISESGDNSPLHF.

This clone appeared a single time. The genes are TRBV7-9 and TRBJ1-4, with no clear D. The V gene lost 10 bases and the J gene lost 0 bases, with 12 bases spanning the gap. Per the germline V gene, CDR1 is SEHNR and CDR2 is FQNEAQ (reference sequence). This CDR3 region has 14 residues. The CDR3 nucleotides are TGTGCCACCAAGACCGATGCAACTAATGAAAAACTGTTTTTT. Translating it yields CATKTDATNEKLFF.

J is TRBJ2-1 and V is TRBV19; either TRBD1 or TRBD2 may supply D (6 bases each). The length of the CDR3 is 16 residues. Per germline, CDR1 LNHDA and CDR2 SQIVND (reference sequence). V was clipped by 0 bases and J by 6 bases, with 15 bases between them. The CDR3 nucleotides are TGTGCCAGTAGTATAGATTGGGGGGCGCATTTCAATGAGCAGTTCTTC. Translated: CASSIDWGAHFNEQFF.

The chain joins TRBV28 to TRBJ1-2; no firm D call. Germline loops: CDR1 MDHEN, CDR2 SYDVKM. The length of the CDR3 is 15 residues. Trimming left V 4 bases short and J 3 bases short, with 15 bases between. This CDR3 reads CASSYNPGQYYGYTF. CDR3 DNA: TGTGCCAGCAGTTACAACCCGGGCCAGTACTATGGCTACACCTTC.

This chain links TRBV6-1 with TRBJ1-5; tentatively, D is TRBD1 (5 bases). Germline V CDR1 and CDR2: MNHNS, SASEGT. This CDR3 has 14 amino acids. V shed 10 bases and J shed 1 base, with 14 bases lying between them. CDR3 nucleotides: TGTGCCATTGATGACAGCTTCAGCAATCAGCCCCAGCATTTT. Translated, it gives CAIDDSFSNQPQHF.